Listed below are T cell receptor beta chains from one sample, sequenced in a study of T-cell reconstitution after alpha-beta-depleted transplantation in children. TCRdb re-derived calls from the PCR reads in MiXCR, one entry per CDR3 protein. Of 250,000 to 350,000 distinct CDR3 sequences listed, approximately 23% are singletons. The starting material was PBMCs, mostly from graft donor cells, obtained 180 days after TCRalphabeta/CD19-depleted stem cell transplant. These TCRs come from a male patient under 18 who had a stem cell transplant for acute lymphoblastic leukemia, so the T cells may come from the graft donor. The CDR3 runs from the conserved cysteine through the conserved F or W. Each record gives: clone size, D gene, J gene, V gene, CDR3 protein, CDR3 DNA. D genes are given only for firm matches. Rows give clone size only sometimes, using once, few, many, or a class for an expanded clone.

clone size: .; D gene: TRBD2; J gene: TRBJ2-2; V gene: TRBV5-1; CDR3 protein: CASSSLIGLAGGGELFF; CDR3 DNA: TGCGCCAGCAGCTCCTTAATCGGACTAGCGGGAGGCGGGGAGCTGTTTTTT
clone size: few; D gene: .; J gene: TRBJ1-1; V gene: TRBV29-1; CDR3 protein: CSVQDGITEAFF; CDR3 DNA: TGCAGCGTTCAGGACGGGATCACTGAAGCTTTCTTT
clone size: .; D gene: .; J gene: TRBJ2-7; V gene: TRBV20-1; CDR3 protein: CSARDVGYEQYF; CDR3 DNA: TGCAGTGCTAGAGATGTGGGGTACGAGCAGTACTTC
clone size: once; D gene: .; J gene: TRBJ2-1; V gene: TRBV7-9; CDR3 protein: CASKGVQSSYNEQFF; CDR3 DNA: TGTGCCAGTAAAGGGGTCCAGAGCTCCTACAATGAGCAGTTCTTC
clone size: many; D gene: .; J gene: TRBJ2-7; V gene: TRBV5-1; CDR3 protein: CASSSGLSYEQYF; CDR3 DNA: TGTGCCAGCAGCTCAGGACTTTCCTACGAGCAGTACTTC
clone size: few; D gene: .; J gene: TRBJ2-2; V gene: TRBV20-1; CDR3 protein: CSARGRNTGELFF; CDR3 DNA: TGCAGTGCTCGAGGGAGGAACACCGGGGAGCTGTTTTTT
clone size: .; D gene: .; J gene: TRBJ2-5; V gene: TRBV5-5; CDR3 protein: CASSPSTETQYF; CDR3 DNA: TGTGCCAGCAGCCCCTCTACGGAGACCCAGTACTTC
clone size: .; D gene: .; J gene: TRBJ1-2; V gene: TRBV7-9; CDR3 protein: CASSLRQGQNYGYTF; CDR3 DNA: TGTGCCAGCAGCTTAAGGCAGGGGCAGAACTATGGCTACACCTTC
clone size: .; D gene: .; J gene: TRBJ2-5; V gene: TRBV7-6; CDR3 protein: CASSPRLFETQYF; CDR3 DNA: TGTGCCAGCAGCCCGAGACTATTCGAGACCCAGTACTTC
clone size: .; D gene: TRBD1; J gene: TRBJ1-6; V gene: TRBV9; CDR3 protein: CASSLTGGNSPLHF; CDR3 DNA: TGTGCCAGCAGCCTGACAGGGGGCAATTCACCCCTCCACTTT
clone size: .; D gene: .; J gene: TRBJ1-1; V gene: TRBV14; CDR3 protein: CASSQEWGGSTEAFF; CDR3 DNA: TGTGCCAGCAGCCAAGAATGGGGGGGCAGCACTGAAGCTTTCTTT
clone size: few; D gene: .; J gene: TRBJ1-2; V gene: TRBV6-5; CDR3 protein: CASSYPGVTNYGYTF; CDR3 DNA: TGTGCCAGCAGCTACCCAGGGGTAACTAACTATGGCTACACCTTC